The 31 T cell receptor beta chains in this list originate from one sample, sequenced in a study of T-cell memory formation after mild COVID-19. Each CDR3 protein gets one entry after TCRdb re-called the 5' RACE reads with MiXCR. The sample shows more than 450,000 distinct CDR3 sequences, 15% to 20% of them seen only once. The sample taken for sequencing was PBMCs or a T cell subset sorted from them (not recorded which). The receptors come from an adult woman who had mild COVID-19 (a few samples of this study predate the infection). Cell type and time point are not known.

This clonotype was observed many times. V is TRBV11-2 and J is TRBJ2-7, with a weak D call TRBD1 (5 bases). CDR1 is SGHAT, CDR2 FQNNGV, per germline. V was trimmed by 2 bases and J by 3 bases, leaving 8 bases between them. The CDR3 covers 13 residues. CDR3 sequence (DNA): TGTGCCAGCAGCTTACTGCAGGGCTACGAGCAGTACTTC. Residues: CASSLLQGYEQYF.

The chain uses TRBV9 and TRBJ2-7; 8 bases line up with TRBD2. The CDR3 extends over 15 amino acids. The ends lost 1 base at V and 2 bases at J; junction bases unmatched: 5. Per the germline V gene, CDR1 is SGDLS and CDR2 is YYNGEE. CDR3 region: CASSVSAGDAYEQYF. The CDR3 region has the DNA TGTGCCAGCAGCGTATCAGCGGGGGACGCCTACGAGCAGTACTTC.

This clonotype showed up just a few times. The J gene is TRBJ2-3, the V gene TRBV7-3; 13 bases fit TRBD2. The CDR3 consists of 15 residues. The V gene's germline CDR1 is SGHTA and CDR2 FQGTGA. Trimming removed 5 bases from V and 6 bases from J; junction bases left unmatched: 5. This chain's CDR3 is CASSLGLAGYDTQYF. CDR3 DNA: TGTGCCAGCAGCCTGGGACTAGCGGGATATGATACGCAGTATTTT.

A few counts support this clonotype. The chain uses TRBV7-9 and TRBJ2-3; 11 nucleotides line up with TRBD2. Per the germline V gene, CDR1 is SEHNR and CDR2 is FQNEAQ (reference sequence). CDR3 length equals 17 residues. Germline trimming cut 6 bases from V and 3 bases from J; bases unmatched to any gene: 11. In nucleotides, the CDR3 is TGTGCCAGCAGATCCCTGACTAGCGGGGCGAAAACAGATACGCAGTATTTT. Protein product: CASRSLTSGAKTDTQYF.

This clonotype was counted ten times or more. The rearrangement uses TRBV7-9 and TRBJ2-1; D ambiguous. The germline gives CDR1 SEHNR, CDR2 FQNEAQ (reference sequence). CDR3 length equals 13 residues. The germline V and J ends were trimmed by 1 base and 7 bases, with 8 bases remaining between them. CDR3 sequence (DNA): TGTGCCAGCAGCTTAGGGGTCCCTAATGAGCAGTTCTTC. Protein: CASSLGVPNEQFF.

The rearrangement links TRBV29-1 to TRBJ2-7, with unresolved D. Germline-derived CDR1 and CDR2 are SQVTM and ANQGSEA. The CDR3 loop spans 12 amino acids. V lost 0 bases to trimming and J lost 4 bases, with 7 bases between them. The CDR3, as DNA: TGCAGCGTTGAAGAGGGCGTGTACGAGCAGTACTTC. Amino acids: CSVEEGVYEQYF.

This clonotype was seen many times. The rearrangement uses TRBV9 and TRBJ2-5, with D possibly being TRBD2 (6 bases). Germline V gives CDR1 SGDLS, CDR2 YYNGEE. Trimming shortened V by 0 bases and J by 1 base, and 7 bases separated the two germline ends. This CDR3 spans 14 amino acids. The CDR3 DNA is TGTGCCAGCAGCGTAGTGGGGGGCCAAGAGACCCAGTACTTC. This gives the protein CASSVVGGQETQYF. The full variable domain, rest sourced from reference TRBV9 and TRBJ2-5, is DSGVTQTPKHLITATGQRVTLRCSPRSGDLSVYWYQQSLDQGLQFLIQYYNGEERAKGNILERFSAQQFPDLHSELNLSSLELGDSALYFCASSVVGGQETQYFGPGTRLLVL.

This clonotype was picked up a small number of times. The chain carries TRBV6-6 and TRBJ1-2, with 8 bases identical to TRBD1. The CDR3 runs to 15 residues. Germline values: CDR1 MNHNY, CDR2 SVGAGI (reference sequence). V shed 7 bases, J shed 4 bases, and the junction held 11 bases outside the gene matches. The CDR3 region has the DNA TGTGCCAGCACCAAAGAGGCGGGACAGGTCTATGGCTACACCTTC. It translates to CASTKEAGQVYGYTF.

The sample holds a few counts of this clonotype. The rearrangement joins TRBV6-5 to TRBJ2-7; 7 bases line up with TRBD1. The CDR3 contains 11 residues. CDR1 and CDR2 from the germline V gene are MNHEY and SVGAGI. V shed 10 bases, J shed 4 bases, and the junction held 4 bases outside the gene matches. CDR3 bases: TGTGCCACCCGGGACAGTTACGAGCAGTACTTC. Its protein product is CATRDSYEQYF.

This clonotype was observed a handful of times. The V and J genes are TRBV30 and TRBJ1-3, with D hard to call. The V end was cut by 2 bases, the J end by 4 bases, with 12 bases between. From germline, CDR1 is GTSNPN and CDR2 SVGIG (reference sequence). This CDR3 has 14 residues. The DNA of the CDR3 is TGTGCCTGGAGTTCCGACATCTCGGGAAACACCATATATTTT. Protein product: CAWSSDISGNTIYF.

V gene TRBV6-1 combines with J gene TRBJ2-5; no definite D call. The CDR3 runs to 12 residues. Looked up from germline, CDR1 is MNHNS and CDR2 is SASEGT. V shed 3 bases and J shed 4 bases, with 6 bases lying between them. DNA for the CDR3: TGTGCCAGCAGTGATCCCATAGAGACCCAGTACTTC. Translated: CASSDPIETQYF.

The chain couples TRBV7-2 to TRBJ2-7, with 10 positions matching TRBD2. The ends lost 3 bases at V and 4 bases at J; junction bases unmatched: 12. The CDR3 extends over 17 amino acids. Germline values: CDR1 SGHTA, CDR2 FQGNSA. The CDR3 region has the DNA TGTGCCAGCAGCTTGGAACTAGCGGGGCGGGGGCAATACGAGCAGTACTTC. Translated, it gives CASSLELAGRGQYEQYF.

This clonotype was counted only a few times. The chain recombines TRBV4-1 with TRBJ1-2; TRBD1 aligns across 11 bases. Germline-derived CDR1 and CDR2 are MGHRA and YSYEKL. The CDR3 consists of 17 residues. With V trimmed by 5 bases and J by 4 bases, 12 bases remained unmatched. The CDR3 DNA reads as TGCGCCAGCAGCTTGAGCCCAGGGACAGGGGGTGTCTATGGCTACACCTTC. It specifies CASSLSPGTGGVYGYTF.

This chain connects TRBV7-2 to TRBJ1-4; D is perhaps TRBD1 (5 bases). The germline CDR1 and CDR2 sequences are SGHTA and FQGNSA. V was clipped by 1 base and J by 0 bases, with 6 bases between them. There are 15 residues in the CDR3. The CDR3 sequence is CASSLEGTTNEKLFF. CDR3 in DNA: TGTGCCAGCAGCTTAGAGGGGACAACTAATGAAAAACTGTTTTTT.

This clonotype came up a few times. The V gene is TRBV27, the J gene TRBJ2-1; D not certain. CDR3 size: 14 residues. Germline-derived CDR1 and CDR2 are MNHEY and SMNVEV (reference sequence). V was cut by 7 bases and J by 0 bases, with 10 bases left in between. The CDR3 region is CASNIGGSYNEQFF. CDR3 nucleotides: TGTGCCAGCAACATAGGCGGCTCCTACAATGAGCAGTTCTTC.

This clonotype turned up a few times. The chain employs TRBV7-2 and TRBJ2-1, with D possibly called TRBD1 or TRBD2 (6 bases each). The CDR3 is 16 residues long. Germline-derived CDR1 and CDR2 are SGHTA and FQGNSA. V was cut by 1 base and J by 6 bases, with 16 bases left in between. CDR3 region: CASSLGPGASFNEQFF. The CDR3 coding sequence is TGTGCCAGCAGCTTAGGCCCGGGGGCTTCATTCAATGAGCAGTTCTTC. Complete variable domain (other parts from reference TRBV7-2 and TRBJ2-1): GAGVSQSPSNKVTEKGKDVELRCDPISGHTALYWYRQSLGQGLEFLIYFQGNSAPDKSGLPSDRFSAERTGGSVSTLTIQRTQQEDSAVYLCASSLGPGASFNEQFFGPGTRLTVL.

This rearrangement joins TRBV24-1 to TRBJ2-1, with 9 nucleotides matching TRBD2. Germline V gene data show CDR1 as KGHDR and CDR2 as SFDVKD. The CDR3 spans 15 residues. Trimming cost V 7 bases and J 7 bases; bases outside gene matches: 10. CDR3 nucleotide sequence: TGTGCCACCAGAGAACGGGCGGGAGGGCCGAATGAGCAGTTCTTC. Its protein is CATRERAGGPNEQFF.

This chain uses TRBV7-3 with TRBJ2-1, with 8 bases lining up with TRBD1. V shed 1 base and J 9 bases; nucleotides not matched to a gene: 5. This CDR3 comprises 14 residues. Germline CDR1 SGHTA, CDR2 FQGTGA. CDR3 sequence reads: CASSLIQGASEQFF. The CDR3 DNA reads TGTGCCAGCAGCTTAATTCAGGGGGCATCTGAGCAGTTCTTC.

The chain uses TRBV19 and TRBJ2-2; D is perhaps TRBD2 (5 bases). V was cut by 7 bases and J by 0 bases, with 9 bases left in between. The CDR3 loop spans 14 amino acids. Germline-derived CDR1 and CDR2 are LNHDA and SQIVND (reference sequence). CDR3 sequence reads: CASTVRANTGELFF. DNA for the CDR3: TGTGCCAGTACAGTGAGGGCGAACACCGGGGAGCTGTTTTTT.

The chain carries TRBV7-9 and TRBJ2-5, with D hard to call. V shed 5 bases and J shed 7 bases, with 11 bases lying between them. The CDR3 loop spans 12 amino acids. From germline, CDR1 is SEHNR and CDR2 FQNEAQ (reference sequence). The CDR3 sequence: CASSLPIGTQYF. The DNA of the CDR3 is TGTGCCAGCAGCCTCCCCATCGGGACCCAGTACTTC. Full variable domain (missing parts from reference TRBV7-9 and TRBJ2-5): DTGVSQNPRHKITKRGQNVTFRCDPISEHNRLYWYRQTLGQGPEFLTYFQNEAQLEKSRLLSDRFSAERPKGSFSTLEIQRTEQGDSAMYLCASSLPIGTQYFGPGTRLLVL.

This clonotype was found many times. The V call is TRBV6-5, the J call TRBJ1-2; D gene unclear. The CDR3 has 13 amino acids. Germline CDR1 and CDR2: MNHEY and SVGAGI. With 5 bases removed from V and 6 bases from J, the gap between germline ends came to 13 bases. The CDR3 is CASSTLGVNGYTF. DNA of the CDR3: TGTGCCAGCAGTACCCTCGGGGTTAATGGCTACACCTTC.

This clonotype was detected only a few times. The chain couples TRBV7-9 to TRBJ2-5; D is undetermined. This CDR3 contains 14 residues. Germline assignment: CDR1 SEHNR and CDR2 FQNEAQ (reference sequence). The V end lost 5 bases, the J end lost 5 bases, and 15 bases lay between the germline ends. The CDR3 loop reads CASSHPIAGETQYF. The CDR3 nucleotides are TGTGCCAGCAGCCATCCCATAGCTGGCGAGACCCAGTACTTC.

This clonotype has a handful of counts. The chain uses TRBV20-1 and TRBJ2-7; the D gene is possibly TRBD2 (5 bases). The CDR3 totals 12 residues. Trimming removed 6 bases at V and 12 bases at J, with 21 bases between. The germline CDR1 and CDR2 sequences are DFQATT and SNEGSKA (reference sequence). The CDR3 here is CSAANGLLDRYF. Written as DNA, the CDR3 is TGCAGTGCGGCCAACGGACTCCTCGATAGGTACTTC.

This clonotype came up many times. The V gene is TRBV5-5, the J gene TRBJ2-1; 10 nucleotides align to TRBD1. J lost 2 bases, V lost 4 bases, and 3 bases had no gene match. The CDR3 is 15 residues long. The germline CDR1 and CDR2 sequences are SGHKS and YYEKEE (reference sequence). The CDR3 here is CASSLGTGAYNEQFF. CDR3 sequence (DNA): TGTGCCAGCAGCCTCGGGACAGGGGCCTACAATGAGCAGTTCTTC.

The V call is TRBV12-3 or TRBV12-4, the J call TRBJ1-2; D is perhaps TRBD1 (6 bases). CDR3 length: 13 amino acids. Trimming removed 3 bases from V and 5 bases from J, with 10 bases in between. The CDR3 sequence: CASSFRGGYGYTF. The CDR3 DNA reads as TGTGCCAGCAGTTTTCGAGGGGGATATGGCTACACCTTC.

The chain carries TRBV11-2 and TRBJ2-1; 7 bases are a match to TRBD1. This CDR3 spans 15 amino acids. Looked up from germline, CDR1 is SGHAT and CDR2 is FQNNGV. J gave up 6 bases and V 7 bases, and 12 bases lay outside the gene matches. The CDR3 bases are TGTGCCAGCAAGGGACAGACAGGGCGAGGCAATGAGCAGTTCTTC. Protein: CASKGQTGRGNEQFF. The full variable domain, its missing parts supplied by reference TRBV11-2 and TRBJ2-1, is EAGVAQSPRYKIIEKRQSVAFWCNPISGHATLYWYQQILGQGPKLLIQFQNNGVVDDSQLPKDRFSAERLKGVDSTLKIQPAKLEDSAVYLCASKGQTGRGNEQFFGPGTRLTVL.

This clonotype was detected ten times or more. The chain has TRBV27 and TRBJ2-7, with 7 bases aligning to TRBD2. V lost 3 bases and J lost 3; bases outside the gene matches: 5. This CDR3 contains 14 residues. From germline, CDR1 is MNHEY and CDR2 SMNVEV (reference sequence). The CDR3 is CASSFQAGSYEQYF. CDR3 in DNA: TGTGCCAGCAGTTTCCAAGCGGGGAGCTACGAGCAGTACTTC.

The V call is TRBV20-1, the J call TRBJ2-7, with D maybe TRBD2 (6 bases). The V and J ends lost 0 bases and 5 bases respectively, with 14 bases between them. Looked up from germline, CDR1 is DFQATT and CDR2 is SNEGSKA (reference sequence). The CDR3 is 14 amino acids. CDR3 sequence reads: CSARDFPGVHEQYF. The DNA of the CDR3 is TGCAGTGCTAGAGATTTCCCGGGGGTCCACGAGCAGTACTTC.

This sequence joins TRBV7-9 and TRBJ2-4; D gene uncertain. Germline V CDR1 and CDR2: SEHNR, FQNEAQ (reference sequence). The CDR3 consists of 11 residues. CDR3 DNA: TGTTTGTATATAGCCAAAAACATTCAGTACTTC. Protein sequence: CLYIAKNIQYF.

V and J are TRBV10-3 and TRBJ1-3; 9 nucleotides agree with TRBD1. The V gene end was trimmed by 4 bases and the J gene end by 2 bases; junction bases not matched to a gene: 9. CDR3 length equals 17 residues. Looked up from germline, CDR1 is ENHRY and CDR2 is SYGVKD. Here the CDR3 reads CAISVRQGVKAGNTIYF. As DNA, the CDR3 is TGTGCCATCAGTGTCCGACAGGGGGTGAAGGCTGGAAACACCATATATTTT.

The V gene is TRBV7-9, the J gene TRBJ1-1; the D gene is possibly TRBD1 (5 bases). The CDR3 runs 15 residues. Between the trimmed V and J ends, which lost 6 bases and 0 bases, there was a span of 14 bases. Germline values: CDR1 SEHNR, CDR2 FQNEAQ (reference sequence). CDR3 residues: CASSPTRVLNTEAFF. The CDR3 DNA reads as TGTGCCAGCAGTCCAACCAGGGTACTGAACACTGAAGCTTTCTTT. Together with reference TRBV7-9 and TRBJ1-1, the CDR3 gives the full variable domain: DTGVSQNPRHKITKRGQNVTFRCDPISEHNRLYWYRQTLGQGPEFLTYFQNEAQLEKSRLLSDRFSAERPKGSFSTLEIQRTEQGDSAMYLCASSPTRVLNTEAFFGQGTRLTVV.